The 3 T cell receptor beta chains listed next were all sequenced from one sample in a study of T cells after yellow fever vaccination. TCRdb processed the 5' RACE reads anew with MiXCR; each CDR3 protein has one entry. This sample carries approximately 31,000 distinct CDR3 sequences, roughly a tenth of them seen once, and the ten largest clones take less than 15%. Material: PBMCs, either bulk or a sorted T-cell subset (CD4+, CD8+, memory, or dextramer-sorted; not recorded which), obtained more than 14 days after the first yellow fever vaccination. The source of these receptors is a man aged 18 to 35 who received the YFV17D yellow fever vaccine.

This clonotype appeared a few times. CDR3 sequence reads: CASSYNRAALSNQPQHF. In DNA, the CDR3 is TGTGCCAGCAGTTATAATCGGGCCGCGTTGAGCAATCAGCCCCAGCATTTT. The rearrangement joins TRBV6-6 to TRBJ1-5; no clear D. Per the germline V gene, CDR1 is MNHNY and CDR2 is SVGAGI (reference sequence). The CDR3 extends over 17 amino acids. Trimming stripped 3 bases from V and 1 base from J, with 16 bases between.

This clonotype was counted at least ten times. The chain couples TRBV7-3 to TRBJ1-1; TRBD1 might be the D (6 bases). With 4 bases removed from V and 1 base from J, the gap between germline ends came to 19 bases. CDR1 SGHTA and CDR2 FQGTGA come from the germline V gene. The CDR3 loop spans 17 amino acids. The CDR3 sequence: CASSSHPGASGNTEAFF. The CDR3 DNA reads as TGTGCCAGCAGCTCCCACCCGGGGGCCTCTGGGAACACTGAAGCTTTCTTT.

This sequence joins TRBV15 and TRBJ2-5; 8 bases are shared with TRBD2. CDR1 LNHNV and CDR2 YYDKDF come from the germline V gene (reference sequence). The CDR3 totals 15 residues. Unmatched junction bases numbered 5, after V lost 1 base and J lost 4 bases. In DNA, the CDR3 is TGTGCCACCAGCAGAGGATCGGGGGGGCGAGAGACCCAGTACTTC. This codes for CATSRGSGGRETQYF.